This TCR beta chain was recorded in a study of T cells in Graves' hyperthyroidism and ophthalmopathy. Template material for amplifying TCR beta CDR3 regions consisted of RNA transcripts. TCR CDR3 regions were first amplified by RT-PCR with HTBI primers. TCRdb fed the multiplex PCR reads into MiXCR, producing one record per CDR3 protein. The sample lists around 600,000 distinct CDR3 sequences; just under 45% were seen once. Clinical symptoms, serum thyroxine, TRAb, thyroid ultrasound and orbital computed tomography established diagnosis. Overall study results and limits: A 13 V-J model separated ophthalmopathy from stable hyperthyroidism. Model output signaled ophthalmopathy a median 6.5 months ahead of onset.

Between the trimmed V and J ends, which lost 2 bases and 6 bases, there was a span of 5 bases. Germline V gene lookup returns CDR1 GTSNPN and CDR2 SVGIG (reference sequence). The CDR3 runs to 11 residues. Regarding this clonotype: Its antigen is currently unknown.

Input material: peripheral blood or thyroid tissue (not recorded which). This rearrangement joins TRBV30 to TRBJ1-3; no definite D call. This clonotype was obtained from an adult man with Graves' disease, either hyperthyroidism or ophthalmopathy (not recorded which). The CDR3 spells CAWSSTNTIYF. CDR3 sequence (DNA): TGTGCCTGGAGTTCAACAAACACCATATATTTT.